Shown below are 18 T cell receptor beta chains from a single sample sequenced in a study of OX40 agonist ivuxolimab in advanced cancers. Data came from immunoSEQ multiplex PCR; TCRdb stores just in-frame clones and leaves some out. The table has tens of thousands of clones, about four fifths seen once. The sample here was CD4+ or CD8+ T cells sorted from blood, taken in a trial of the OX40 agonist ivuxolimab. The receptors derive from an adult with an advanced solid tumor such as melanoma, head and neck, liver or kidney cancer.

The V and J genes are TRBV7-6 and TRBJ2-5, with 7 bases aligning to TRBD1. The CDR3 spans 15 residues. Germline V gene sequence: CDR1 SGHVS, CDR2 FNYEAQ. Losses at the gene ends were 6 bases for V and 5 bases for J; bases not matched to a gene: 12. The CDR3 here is CASRFTTGVEETQYF. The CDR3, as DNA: TGTGCCAGCAGGTTCACCACAGGGGTGGAGGAGACCCAGTACTTC.

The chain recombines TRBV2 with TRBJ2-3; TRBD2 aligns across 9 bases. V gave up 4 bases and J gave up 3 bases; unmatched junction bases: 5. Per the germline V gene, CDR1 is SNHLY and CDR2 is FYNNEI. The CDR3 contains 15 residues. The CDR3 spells CASSGLAGVTDTQYF. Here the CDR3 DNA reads TGTGCCAGCAGTGGGTTAGCGGGAGTTACAGATACGCAGTATTTT.

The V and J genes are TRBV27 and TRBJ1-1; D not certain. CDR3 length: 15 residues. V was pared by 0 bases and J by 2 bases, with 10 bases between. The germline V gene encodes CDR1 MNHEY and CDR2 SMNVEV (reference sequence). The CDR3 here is CASSLSWPVNTEAFF. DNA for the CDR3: TGTGCCAGCAGTTTATCGTGGCCAGTTAACACTGAAGCTTTCTTT.

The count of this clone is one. CDR3 in amino acids: CASSLVGTGSYNEQFF. The CDR3 DNA reads TGTGCCAGCAGTTTGGTCGGGACAGGGTCCTACAATGAGCAGTTCTTC. V and J are TRBV6-5 and TRBJ2-1, with TRBD1 identical over 9 bases. The germline gives CDR1 MNHEY, CDR2 SVGAGI. There are 16 residues in the CDR3. Trimming at V came to 4 bases and at J to 1 base, leaving 5 bases not matched to a gene.

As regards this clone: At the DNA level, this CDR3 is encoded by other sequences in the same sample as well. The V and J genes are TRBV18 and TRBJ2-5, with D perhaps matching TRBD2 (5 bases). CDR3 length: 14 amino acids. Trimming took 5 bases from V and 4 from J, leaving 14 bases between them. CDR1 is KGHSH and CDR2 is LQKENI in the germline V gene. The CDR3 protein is CASSYGLAGETQYF. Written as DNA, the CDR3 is TGTGCCAGCTCATACGGACTGGCGGGAGAGACCCAGTACTTC.

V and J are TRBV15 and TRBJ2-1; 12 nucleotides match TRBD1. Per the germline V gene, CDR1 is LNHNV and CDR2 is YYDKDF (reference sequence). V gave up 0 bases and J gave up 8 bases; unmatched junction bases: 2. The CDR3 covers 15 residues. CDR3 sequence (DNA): TGTGCCACCAGCAGAGAGGGACAGGGGGCGGATGAGCAGTTCTTC. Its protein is CATSREGQGADEQFF.

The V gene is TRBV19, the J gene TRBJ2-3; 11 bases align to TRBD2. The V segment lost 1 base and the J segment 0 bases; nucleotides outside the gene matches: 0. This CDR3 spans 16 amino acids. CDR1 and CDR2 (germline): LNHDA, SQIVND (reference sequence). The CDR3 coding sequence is TGTGCCAGTAGTATAGGACTAGCGGGAAGCACAGATACGCAGTATTTT. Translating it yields CASSIGLAGSTDTQYF.

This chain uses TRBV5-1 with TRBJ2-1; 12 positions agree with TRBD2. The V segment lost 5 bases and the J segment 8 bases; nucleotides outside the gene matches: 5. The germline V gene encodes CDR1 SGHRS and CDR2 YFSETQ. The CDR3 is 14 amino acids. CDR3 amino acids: CASRRTSGVDEQFF. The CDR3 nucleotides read TGCGCCAGCAGACGGACTAGCGGGGTTGATGAGCAGTTCTTC.

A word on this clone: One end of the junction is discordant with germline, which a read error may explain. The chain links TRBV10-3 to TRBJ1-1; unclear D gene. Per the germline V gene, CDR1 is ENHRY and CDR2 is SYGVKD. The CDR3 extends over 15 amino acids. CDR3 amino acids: CAVSKAVATGTEAFF. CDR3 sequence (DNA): TGTGCCGTCAGTAAGGCGGTGGCGACTGGCACTGAAGCTTTCTTT.

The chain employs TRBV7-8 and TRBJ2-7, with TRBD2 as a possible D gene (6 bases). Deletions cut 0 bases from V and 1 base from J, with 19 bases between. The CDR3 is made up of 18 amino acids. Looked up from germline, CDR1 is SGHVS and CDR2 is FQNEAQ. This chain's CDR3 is CASSLATTSRTSSYEQYF. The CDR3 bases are TGTGCCAGCAGCTTAGCGACCACTAGCAGGACCTCTTCCTACGAGCAGTACTTC.

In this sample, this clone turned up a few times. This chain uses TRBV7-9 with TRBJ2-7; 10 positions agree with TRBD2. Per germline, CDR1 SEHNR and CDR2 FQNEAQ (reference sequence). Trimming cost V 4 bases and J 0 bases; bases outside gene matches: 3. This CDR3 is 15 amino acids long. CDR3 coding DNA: TGTGCCAGCAGCTATAGCGGGAGGAGCTCCTACGAGCAGTACTTC. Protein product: CASSYSGRSSYEQYF.

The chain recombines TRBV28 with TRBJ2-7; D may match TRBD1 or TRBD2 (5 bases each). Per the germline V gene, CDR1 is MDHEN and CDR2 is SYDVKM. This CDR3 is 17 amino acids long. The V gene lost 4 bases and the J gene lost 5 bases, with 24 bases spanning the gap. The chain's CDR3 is CASSWAGTPRRIHEQYF. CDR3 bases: TGTGCCAGCAGTTGGGCCGGGACGCCCCGCCGGATCCACGAGCAGTACTTC.

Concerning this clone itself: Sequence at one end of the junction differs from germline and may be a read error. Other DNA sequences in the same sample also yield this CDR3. This CDR3 reads CASTSGPGNTEAFF. The CDR3 bases are TGTGCCAGCACCTCCGGGCCAGGGAACACTGAAGCTTTCTTC. The chain employs TRBV27 and TRBJ1-1; possibly TRBD1 for D (5 bases). Per germline, CDR1 MNHEY and CDR2 SMNVEV (reference sequence). The CDR3 has 14 amino acids.

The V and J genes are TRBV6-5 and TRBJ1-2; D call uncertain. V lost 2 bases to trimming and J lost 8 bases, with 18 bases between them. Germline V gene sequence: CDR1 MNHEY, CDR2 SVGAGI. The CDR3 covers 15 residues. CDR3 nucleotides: TGTGCCAGCAGTTACGAGACACCGTCAATTGCAGGCTACACCTTC. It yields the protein CASSYETPSIAGYTF.

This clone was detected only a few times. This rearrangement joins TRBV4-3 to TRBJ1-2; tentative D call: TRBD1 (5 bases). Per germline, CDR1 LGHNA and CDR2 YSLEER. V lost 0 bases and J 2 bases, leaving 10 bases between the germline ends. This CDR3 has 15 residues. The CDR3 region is CASSQDIWGNYGYTF. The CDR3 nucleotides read TGCGCCAGCAGCCAAGATATTTGGGGGAACTATGGCTACACCTTC.

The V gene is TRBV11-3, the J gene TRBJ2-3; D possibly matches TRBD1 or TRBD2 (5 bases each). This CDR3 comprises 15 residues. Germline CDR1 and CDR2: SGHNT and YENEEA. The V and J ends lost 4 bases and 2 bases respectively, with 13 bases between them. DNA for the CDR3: TGTGCCAGCAGCTCGGGTTTGGGGGTCACAGATACGCAGTATTTT. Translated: CASSSGLGVTDTQYF.

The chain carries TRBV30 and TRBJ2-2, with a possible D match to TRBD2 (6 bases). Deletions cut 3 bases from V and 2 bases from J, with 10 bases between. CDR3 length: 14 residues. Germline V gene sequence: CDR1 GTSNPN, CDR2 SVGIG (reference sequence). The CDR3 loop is CAWRWGLNTGELFF. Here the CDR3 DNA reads TGTGCCTGGAGGTGGGGACTCAACACCGGGGAGCTGTTTTTT.

CDR3 amino acids: CASSIQGQTYEQYF. CDR3 DNA sequence: TGTGCCAGTAGTATACAGGGACAGACCTACGAGCAGTACTTC. This chain joins TRBV19 and TRBJ2-7; 7 bases are a match to TRBD1. Trimming removed 2 bases from V and 2 bases from J; junction bases left unmatched: 3. CDR3 size: 14 residues. The germline CDR1 and CDR2 sequences are LNHDA and SQIVND (reference sequence). Combining the CDR3 with reference TRBV19 and TRBJ2-7 gives the whole variable domain DGGITQSPKYLFRKEGQNVTLSCEQNLNHDAMYWYRQDPGQGLRLIYYSQIVNDFQKGDIAEGYSVSREKKESFPLTVTSAQKNPTAFYLCASSIQGQTYEQYFGPGTRLTVT.